This T cell receptor beta chain originates from a study of identical twins. Details on this clonotype: The antigen is unknown.

TCRdb used MiXCR to reprocess the 5' RACE reads, holding one entry per CDR3 protein. The sample gives 1.5 million to 2 million distinct CDR3 sequences, around 29% of which show up once; over 0.25% is in the top ten. Broader study findings: Memory repertoires showed no such pattern, whereas abundant cord blood beta clonotypes carried fewer insertions.

The CDR3 extends over 16 amino acids. Germline V lookup: CDR1 SGDLS, CDR2 YYNGEE. The V gene lost 0 bases and the J gene lost 4 bases, with 14 bases spanning the gap. This receptor was identified in a newborn girl in good health. Material: cord blood. The chain has TRBV9 and TRBJ2-1, with D possibly being TRBD2 (6 bases). The CDR3 sequence is CASSVAQASAYNEQFF. The CDR3 nucleotides are TGTGCCAGCAGCGTAGCTCAGGCTAGCGCGTACAATGAGCAGTTCTTC.